This TCR beta chain was retrieved from a study of cytomegalovirus exposure and HLA in healthy donors. Notes on the study in general: The study recorded over 150 TCR beta chains that were cytomegalovirus-associated. Most TCR sequences were seen very rarely across donors, but some public TCRs occurred in many. The authors judged a highly shared variant cluster likely a sequencing artifact.

A word on this clone: Antigen specificity is unknown.

In the PCR, 60 Vbeta and 13 Jbeta primers were used. The table came from immunoSEQ multiplex PCR; TCRdb's copy has only in-frame clones and leaves some out. Its listing shows some 70,000 clones. Germline loops: CDR1 MNHEY, CDR2 SVGAGI. With V trimmed by 6 bases and J by 7 bases, 3 bases remained unmatched. This CDR3 comprises 12 residues. The TCR was taken from a man in his forties in good health and CMV-seronegative. Sequenced: PBMCs. This rearrangement joins TRBV6-5 to TRBJ1-2, with 9 bases fitting TRBD1. DNA for the CDR3: TGTGCCAGCAGACAGGGGGCGCTTGGCTACACCTTC. Residues: CASRQGALGYTF.